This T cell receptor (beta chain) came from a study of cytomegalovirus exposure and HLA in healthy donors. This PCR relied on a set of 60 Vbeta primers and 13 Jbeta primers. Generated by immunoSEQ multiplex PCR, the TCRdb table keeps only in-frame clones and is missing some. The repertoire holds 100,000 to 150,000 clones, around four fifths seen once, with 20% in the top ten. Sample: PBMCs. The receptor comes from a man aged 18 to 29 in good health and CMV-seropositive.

CDR3 loop: CSVEVPSGANEQFF. The DNA of the CDR3 is TGCAGCGTTGAAGTGCCTAGCGGGGCGAATGAGCAGTTCTTC. The chain is built from TRBV29-1 and TRBJ2-1, with 9 bases fitting TRBD2. In germline, CDR1 is SQVTM, CDR2 ANQGSEA. The ends lost 1 base at V and 7 bases at J; junction bases unmatched: 5. The CDR3 length is 14 residues.